These 27 T cell receptor beta chains were sequenced from one sample in a study of CD8 T cells in Susac syndrome. RNA was extracted with the RNeasy kit, and a quantity of roughly 0.5 to 1 ug was reverse transcribed using random hexamers. A single record per CDR3 protein comes from TCRdb applying MiXCR to the immunoSEQ multiplex PCR reads. The sample has about 80,000 distinct CDR3 sequences; approximately 94% are singletons. The sequenced sample was CD8+ T cells from PBMCs. Receptors originate from a human donor in good health.

This clonotype was seen a handful of times. The chain recombines TRBV27 with TRBJ1-5; the D is unclear. The CDR3 totals 15 residues. Trimming cost V 4 bases and J 0 bases, with 10 bases left between them. CDR1 MNHEY and CDR2 SMNVEV come from the germline V gene (reference sequence). This CDR3 is CASSSTGNSNQPQHF. The CDR3 coding sequence is TGTGCCAGCAGTTCGACGGGGAATAGCAATCAGCCCCAGCATTTT.

The genes are TRBV13 and TRBJ2-7, with D perhaps matching TRBD1 or TRBD2 (5 bases each). CDR3 length: 15 amino acids. Germline lookup yields CDR1 PRHDT and CDR2 FYEKMQ (reference sequence). The V end lost 7 bases, the J end lost 0 bases, and 16 bases lay between the germline ends. The CDR3 DNA is TGTGCCAGCAACAAGCGGACAACGAGCTCCTACGAGCAGTACTTC. Translating it yields CASNKRTTSSYEQYF.

The CDR3 bases are TGTGCCAGTAGTAGGAGCCGGGACACTAATCAGCCCCAGCATTTT. Translation: CASSRSRDTNQPQHF. The chain is built from TRBV19 and TRBJ1-5; D perhaps matches TRBD1 (6 bases). CDR1 and CDR2 from the germline V gene are LNHDA and SQIVND (reference sequence). CDR3 length equals 15 residues. Trimming cost V 4 bases and J 4 bases, with 14 bases left between them.

The count of this clonotype is one. V and J are TRBV30 and TRBJ2-5, with D hard to call. The CDR3 is 14 amino acids. Between the trimmed V and J ends, which lost 3 bases and 0 bases, there was a span of 11 bases. Looked up from germline, CDR1 is GTSNPN and CDR2 is SVGIG (reference sequence). CDR3 amino acids: CAWSPTGNQETQYF. CDR3 coding DNA: TGTGCCTGGAGCCCTACTGGGAACCAAGAGACCCAGTACTTC.

This clonotype was picked up one time. The J gene is TRBJ2-4, the V gene TRBV7-6; no clear D gene. The CDR3 spans 14 residues. Germline values: CDR1 SGHVS, CDR2 FNYEAQ. V was shortened by 6 bases and J by 6 bases, with 15 bases between the two germline ends. The CDR3 spells CASSTLGNANIQYF. The DNA for the CDR3 is TGTGCCAGCAGTACCCTGGGGAACGCAAACATTCAGTACTTC.

The CDR3 is CASSLMGEGYEQYF. The CDR3 nucleotides are TGTGCCAGCAGCCTAATGGGGGAGGGATACGAGCAGTACTTC. This chain joins TRBV7-9 and TRBJ2-7; 7 bases align to TRBD2. This CDR3 has 14 amino acids. J lost 4 bases, V lost 5 bases, and 8 bases had no gene match. Germline-derived CDR1 and CDR2 are SEHNR and FQNEAQ (reference sequence).

The rearrangement joins TRBV7-9 to TRBJ2-6; TRBD1 aligns across 7 bases. CDR3 length equals 17 residues. V shed 8 bases, J shed 0 bases, and the junction held 10 bases outside the gene matches. CDR1 SEHNR and CDR2 FQNEAQ come from the germline V gene (reference sequence). The CDR3 is CASDPITGDSGANVLTF. CDR3 DNA sequence: TGTGCCAGCGATCCAATTACAGGGGACTCTGGGGCCAACGTCCTGACTTTC.

The rearrangement joins TRBV20-1 to TRBJ1-6, with D possibly matching TRBD1 (6 bases). Between the trimmed V and J ends, which lost 4 bases and 7 bases, there was a span of 14 bases. The CDR3 totals 14 residues. CDR1 and CDR2 from the germline V gene are DFQATT and SNEGSKA (reference sequence). CDR3 in amino acids: CSANTGILNSPLHF. The CDR3 nucleotides read TGCAGTGCTAATACAGGGATCCTAAATTCACCCCTCCACTTT.

The chain couples TRBV4-2 to TRBJ1-5, with D unresolved. This CDR3 has 13 amino acids. CDR1 is LGHNA, CDR2 YNFKEQ, per germline. Trimming took 4 bases from V and 5 from J, leaving 9 bases between them. CDR3 in amino acids: CASSLRKDQPQHF. The CDR3, as DNA: TGTGCCAGCAGCCTACGGAAGGATCAGCCCCAGCATTTT.

The chain recombines TRBV15 with TRBJ2-7, with D tentatively TRBD1 (6 bases). The germline gives CDR1 LNHNV, CDR2 YYDKDF (reference sequence). The CDR3 consists of 14 residues. With 3 bases removed from V and 2 bases from J, the gap between germline ends came to 11 bases. The CDR3 is CATSSDRFAYEQYV. CDR3 nucleotide sequence: TGTGCCACCAGCAGTGACAGGTTCGCCTACGAGCAGTACGTC.

The V gene is TRBV7-2, the J gene TRBJ2-7, with 11 positions matching TRBD1. CDR3 length: 15 residues. The germline V gene encodes CDR1 SGHTA and CDR2 FQGNSA. With V trimmed by 2 bases and J by 3 bases, 3 bases remained unmatched. The CDR3 region is CASSLWTGGGYEQYF. The CDR3 bases are TGTGCCAGCAGCTTATGGACAGGGGGCGGCTACGAGCAGTACTTC.

The chain joins TRBV27 to TRBJ2-1, with D perhaps being TRBD1 or TRBD2 (6 bases each). V was clipped by 10 bases and J by 9 bases, with 31 bases between them. The CDR3 runs to 17 residues. Germline V lookup: CDR1 MNHEY, CDR2 SMNVEV (reference sequence). The CDR3 bases are TGTGCCACCCGGGGGCTAAATCGGGACACGACGACTTTTGAGCAGTTCTTC. Translation gives CATRGLNRDTTTFEQFF.

The chain combines TRBV28 with TRBJ2-7; 7 bases are a match to TRBD2. Germline-derived CDR1 and CDR2 are MDHEN and SYDVKM. CDR3 length: 13 residues. V trimming: 5 bases; J trimming: 2 bases; junction bases outside the gene matches: 3. CDR3 sequence: CASSPAGTYEQYV. For the CDR3, the DNA is TGTGCCAGCAGTCCAGCGGGAACCTACGAGCAGTACGTC.

This clonotype has just one count. The rearrangement links TRBV27 to TRBJ1-4, with D possibly TRBD1 on 5 matching bases. Trimming took off 7 bases at V and 13 bases at J, with 16 bases between the two ends. Germline lookup yields CDR1 MNHEY and CDR2 SMNVEV (reference sequence). This CDR3 contains 12 residues. CDR3 coding DNA: TGTGCCAGCACCTCCGGGTCCCAGGGACTGTTTTTT. It is translated as CASTSGSQGLFF.

V is TRBV12-3 or TRBV12-4 and J is TRBJ1-1; no clear D gene. V was cut by 2 bases and J by 0 bases, with 7 bases left in between. This CDR3 has 14 amino acids. For the CDR3, the DNA is TGTGCCAGCAGTTTAAACAGCATGAACACTGAAGCTTTCTTT. It yields the protein CASSLNSMNTEAFF.

The CDR3 region has the DNA TGCAGCGTTCGAGCCCCCGGGACGTCGGAAGCTTTCTTT. Protein: CSVRAPGTSEAFF. The rearrangement links TRBV29-1 to TRBJ1-1; weak D call: TRBD1 (5 bases). The germline V gene has CDR1 SQVTM and CDR2 ANQGSEA. V was trimmed by 5 bases and J by 8 bases, leaving 18 bases between them. The CDR3 is made up of 13 amino acids. Using reference TRBV29-1 and TRBJ1-1 for the parts outside the CDR3, the full variable domain is SAVISQKPSRDICQRGTSLTIQCQVDSQVTMMFWYRQQPGQSLTLIATANQGSEATYESGFVIDKFPISRPNLTFSTLTVSNMSPEDSSIYLCSVRAPGTSEAFFGQGTRLTVV.

This chain connects TRBV6-6 to TRBJ2-3; D uncertain. Between the trimmed V and J ends, which lost 4 bases and 0 bases, there was a span of 8 bases. The CDR3 runs 14 residues. Germline-derived CDR1 and CDR2 are MNHNY and SVGAGI (reference sequence). CDR3 nucleotides: TGTGCCAGCAGTTGGTTAACTAGCACAGATACGCAGTATTTT. Protein product: CASSWLTSTDTQYF.

This clonotype showed up just once. This rearrangement joins TRBV19 to TRBJ2-3; D not resolved. Trimming left V 4 bases short and J 2 bases short, with 13 bases between. Germline V CDR1 and CDR2: LNHDA, SQIVND (reference sequence). This CDR3 contains 15 residues. The CDR3 loop is CASSKGALYTDTQYF. The CDR3, as DNA: TGTGCCAGTAGTAAGGGCGCACTATACACAGATACGCAGTATTTT. Full variable domain (remainder filled in from reference TRBV19 and TRBJ2-3): DGGITQSPKYLFRKEGQNVTLSCEQNLNHDAMYWYRQDPGQGLRLIYYSQIVNDFQKGDIAEGYSVSREKKESFPLTVTSAQKNPTAFYLCASSKGALYTDTQYFGPGTRLTVL.

The genes are TRBV7-9 and TRBJ2-3; either TRBD1 or TRBD2 may fit D (5 bases each). Germline CDR1 and CDR2: SEHNR and FQNEAQ (reference sequence). V lost 0 bases, J lost 2 bases, and 9 bases lay in between. This CDR3 comprises 15 residues. The CDR3 loop reads CASSLAGTTTDTQYF. For the CDR3, the DNA is TGTGCCAGCAGCTTAGCAGGGACCACCACAGATACGCAGTATTTT.

The J gene is TRBJ1-2, the V gene TRBV20-1, with D hard to call. CDR3 length equals 14 residues. Trimming cost V 5 bases and J 0 bases, with 13 bases left between them. CDR1 is DFQATT and CDR2 is SNEGSKA in the germline V gene (reference sequence). CDR3: CSAALLQTNYGYTF. The DNA for the CDR3 is TGCAGTGCTGCCCTATTGCAGACTAACTATGGCTACACCTTC.

This clonotype was observed once. The rearrangement joins TRBV12-5 to TRBJ1-5; D gene uncertain. Trimming shortened V by 7 bases and J by 4 bases, and 20 bases separated the two germline ends. CDR3 length: 16 amino acids. Germline V gene sequence: CDR1 LGHNT, CDR2 FRNRAP. The chain's CDR3 is CASAPPTTERNQPQHF. CDR3 sequence (DNA): TGTGCTAGTGCCCCACCCACAACGGAGAGAAATCAGCCCCAGCATTTT.

This clonotype was seen just once. The chain carries TRBV7-9 and TRBJ2-7; 7 bases are shared with TRBD1. CDR3 length: 17 residues. After removal of 2 bases from V and 0 bases from J, the junction contained 10 bases not matched to a gene. Germline V gene data show CDR1 as SEHNR and CDR2 as FQNEAQ (reference sequence). CDR3 residues: CASSLSGRDSSSYEQYF. CDR3 nucleotides: TGTGCCAGCAGCTTAAGTGGTAGGGACAGCAGCTCCTACGAGCAGTACTTC.

This clonotype was recorded only once. This chain's CDR3 is CSVRERSTNWGSQYF. The CDR3 nucleotides read TGCAGCGTTCGAGAGCGGAGCACTAACTGGGGATCGCAGTATTTT. This sequence joins TRBV29-1 and TRBJ2-3; D is possibly TRBD2 (5 bases). Germline CDR1 reads SQVTM; CDR2 reads ANQGSEA. The ends were cut back, 5 bases at V and 10 bases at J, with 25 bases in the middle. The length of the CDR3 is 15 residues.

The V and J genes are TRBV12-3 or TRBV12-4 and TRBJ2-7; 10 nucleotides agree with TRBD2. The CDR3 runs to 13 residues. The CDR3 protein is CASSLAGVGEQYV. CDR3 nucleotides: TGTGCCAGCAGTCTAGCGGGAGTTGGAGAGCAGTACGTC.

The CDR3 nucleotides read TGCAGTGCTGAGGGACCTGATGAAGAGACCCAGTACTTC. It encodes CSAEGPDEETQYF. The chain is built from TRBV20-1 and TRBJ2-5; perhaps D is TRBD1 or TRBD2 (5 bases each). Germline V gene sequence: CDR1 DFQATT, CDR2 SNEGSKA (reference sequence). V lost 5 bases to trimming and J lost 3 bases, with 13 bases between them. The CDR3 contains 13 residues.

The chain carries TRBV29-1 and TRBJ1-2; no clear D. Germline CDR1 is SQVTM and CDR2 is ANQGSEA. The length of the CDR3 is 12 residues. V shed 6 bases and J shed 1 base, with 9 bases lying between them. In DNA form, the CDR3 reads TGCAGCGTGCCGACTGTTAACTATGGCTACACCTTC. Protein: CSVPTVNYGYTF.

The chain is built from TRBV13 and TRBJ2-7; D may match TRBD1 or TRBD2 (5 bases each). The CDR3 totals 14 residues. Trimming pared 4 bases from V and 3 bases from J, leaving 13 bases between. CDR1 and CDR2 (germline): PRHDT, FYEKMQ (reference sequence). The CDR3 DNA reads TGTGCCAGCAGCTCGTCCGGGACGGACTACGAGCAGTACTTC. It yields the protein CASSSSGTDYEQYF.